The text below deals with one TCR beta chain. These data come from a study of blood T cell repertoires in COVID-19. The overall study: COVID-19 samples collected from the United States, Italy and Spain covered acute and convalescent phases. The cDNA or gDNA used as material had been derived from T cells, B-cell-depleted T cells, or PBMCs.

Per the germline V gene, CDR1 is PRHDT and CDR2 is FYEKMQ (reference sequence). Unmatched junction bases numbered 2, after V lost 5 bases and J lost 3 bases. The CDR3 totals 13 residues. In the original processing: It was from reference gene primer amplification that nucleated cell counts were estimated. Profiled with immunoSEQ multiplex PCR; TCRdb holds only in-frame clones, not every one. The V and J calls and clone size are taken from that table; D and trimming were inferred from the DNA. This repertoire shows tens of thousands of clones, roughly 87% found once; its top ten account for less than 20%.

The sample was peripheral blood. This receptor was identified in a man aged 55-75 years with active COVID-19. This chain joins TRBV13 and TRBJ2-7; TRBD1 matches at 9 bases. In DNA form, the CDR3 reads TGTGCCAGCAGCCCGGACAGGGGCTACGAGCAGTACTTC. The encoded protein is CASSPDRGYEQYF.